These 32 T cell receptor beta chains came from one sample sequenced in a study of OX40 agonist ivuxolimab in advanced cancers. Using immunoSEQ multiplex PCR, the repertoire was profiled, and TCRdb retains in-frame clones only, with some absent. Of about 98,000 clones in the sample, roughly 87% are singletons; the top ten hold about 0.5%. The sample in question was CD4+ or CD8+ T cells sorted from blood, obtained in a trial of the OX40 agonist ivuxolimab. The receptors derive from an adult with an advanced solid tumor such as melanoma, head and neck, liver or kidney cancer.

The chain employs TRBV7-2 and TRBJ1-6, with D uncertain. The germline V gene encodes CDR1 SGHTA and CDR2 FQGNSA. The CDR3 consists of 14 residues. The V end lost 5 bases, the J end lost 9 bases, and 14 bases lay between the germline ends. Here the CDR3 reads CASSPNPEISPLHF. As DNA, the CDR3 is TGTGCCAGCAGCCCCAACCCCGAGATTTCACCCCTCCACTTT.

This clone was seen just once. The CDR3 sequence is CASSTQGDQPQHF. The CDR3 coding sequence is TGTGCCAGCAGCACACAGGGGGACCAGCCCCAGCATTTT. The chain combines TRBV7-9 with TRBJ1-5, with 8 nucleotides matching TRBD1. This CDR3 comprises 13 residues. Germline values: CDR1 SEHNR, CDR2 FQNEAQ (reference sequence). Unmatched junction bases numbered 4, after V lost 5 bases and J lost 7 bases. Drawing the rest from reference TRBV7-9 and TRBJ1-5, the complete variable domain is DTGVSQNPRHKITKRGQNVTFRCDPISEHNRLYWYRQTLGQGPEFLTYFQNEAQLEKSRLLSDRFSAERPKGSFSTLEIQRTEQGDSAMYLCASSTQGDQPQHFGDGTRLSIL.

This clone was seen ten or more times. V gene TRBV7-2 combines with J gene TRBJ2-7; D is unclear. V lost 2 bases and J 3 bases, leaving 11 bases between the germline ends. CDR3 length: 14 amino acids. From germline, CDR1 is SGHTA and CDR2 FQGNSA. In DNA form, the CDR3 reads TGTGCCAGCAGCTTAACATCCAGGAGCTACGAGCAGTACTTC. Residues: CASSLTSRSYEQYF.

The chain links TRBV11-3 to TRBJ2-1, with 8 positions matching TRBD2. V lost 5 bases and J lost 4; bases outside the gene matches: 10. Per the germline V gene, CDR1 is SGHNT and CDR2 is YENEEA. The CDR3 runs 16 residues. The CDR3 DNA follows: TGTGCCAGCAGCCAATCAAAGCGGGGGCCGTACAATGAGCAGTTCTTC. As protein: CASSQSKRGPYNEQFF.

The rearrangement links TRBV2 to TRBJ2-1; the D is unclear. V lost 7 bases and J 10 bases, leaving 14 bases between the germline ends. CDR1 is SNHLY and CDR2 is FYNNEI in the germline V gene. There are 12 residues in the CDR3. DNA for the CDR3: TGTGCCAGCACCCCGGAAGCCCGGGAGCAGTTCTTC. Encoded protein: CASTPEAREQFF.

This clone occurred a few times. The rearrangement uses TRBV19 and TRBJ1-1; D ambiguous. The germline V and J ends were trimmed by 7 bases and 11 bases, with 20 bases remaining between them. Germline lookup yields CDR1 LNHDA and CDR2 SQIVND (reference sequence). The CDR3 covers 13 residues. The chain's CDR3 is CASTPWETKWAFF. The CDR3 DNA reads TGTGCCAGTACCCCGTGGGAGACGAAGTGGGCTTTCTTT.

The chain recombines TRBV2 with TRBJ2-7; no clear D gene. V lost 2 bases and J lost 0, with 11 bases in between. CDR3 length equals 15 residues. The germline V gene has CDR1 SNHLY and CDR2 FYNNEI. The CDR3 loop reads CASSEWEISSYEQYF. The CDR3 region has the DNA TGTGCCAGCAGTGAATGGGAAATTAGCTCCTACGAGCAGTACTTC.

This clone was seen only once. The chain recombines TRBV7-3 with TRBJ2-1; D tentatively fits TRBD1 or TRBD2 (5 bases each). Germline CDR1 and CDR2: SGHTA and FQGTGA. V was pared by 2 bases and J by 0 bases, with 8 bases between. The CDR3 totals 15 residues. The CDR3 sequence: CASSLGTVSYNEQFF. The DNA of the CDR3 is TGTGCCAGCAGCTTAGGGACCGTCTCCTACAATGAGCAGTTCTTC.

This clone occurred a few times. The chain has TRBV27 and TRBJ2-2; 7 nucleotides match TRBD1. The CDR3 contains 14 residues. V lost 8 bases and J lost 7; bases outside the gene matches: 10. The germline CDR1 and CDR2 sequences are MNHEY and SMNVEV (reference sequence). DNA for the CDR3: TGTGCCAGCCGACAGAGGGGGCAGGGCGGGGAGCTGTTTTTT. Encoded protein: CASRQRGQGGELFF.

Details on this clone: The conserved final phenylalanine or tryptophan is absent from the CDR3, which likely points to a read error. The genes are TRBV2 and TRBJ1-6; 9 bases agree with TRBD1. The CDR3 is 14 amino acids. V lost 6 bases, J lost 5 bases, and 2 bases stayed unmatched. Germline V gives CDR1 SNHLY, CDR2 FYNNEI. CDR3 sequence: CASRGTGNNSPLHL. The DNA of the CDR3 is TGTGCCAGCAGGGGGACAGGGAATAATTCACCCCTCCACCTT.

In its sample, this clone was seen once. This chain uses TRBV28 with TRBJ1-1, with D maybe TRBD1 (5 bases). This CDR3 contains 15 residues. The V end was cut by 6 bases, the J end by 5 bases, with 19 bases between. Germline loops: CDR1 MDHEN, CDR2 SYDVKM. The CDR3 spells CASSLLTQGGTEAFF. The DNA for the CDR3 is TGTGCCAGCAGCCTTCTAACCCAGGGAGGGACTGAAGCTTTCTTT.

A few counts support this clone. The rearrangement joins TRBV7-9 to TRBJ2-1, with D perhaps TRBD1 or TRBD2 (5 bases each). Trimming pared 6 bases from V and 6 bases from J, leaving 30 bases between. CDR1 is SEHNR, CDR2 FQNEAQ, per germline (reference sequence). CDR3 size: 19 residues. The CDR3 here is CASRPRGPGPSDPINEQFF. The CDR3 coding sequence is TGTGCCAGCAGGCCTAGGGGACCCGGGCCATCTGACCCTATCAATGAGCAGTTCTTC. The whole variable domain, remainder taken from reference TRBV7-9 and TRBJ2-1, is DTGVSQNPRHKITKRGQNVTFRCDPISEHNRLYWYRQTLGQGPEFLTYFQNEAQLEKSRLLSDRFSAERPKGSFSTLEIQRTEQGDSAMYLCASRPRGPGPSDPINEQFFGPGTRLTVL.

The V gene is TRBV5-6, the J gene TRBJ1-2; 7 bases are shared with TRBD1. Germline-derived CDR1 and CDR2 are SGHDT and YYEEEE. V shed 4 bases, J shed 3 bases, and the junction held 18 bases outside the gene matches. This CDR3 region has 18 residues. The CDR3 sequence is CASSPLLGQRNFDYGYTF. CDR3 coding DNA: TGTGCCAGCAGCCCCCTACTGGGACAGAGAAACTTTGACTATGGCTACACCTTC.

The chain uses TRBV7-2 and TRBJ2-3, with D perhaps TRBD1 or TRBD2 (7 bases each). This CDR3 spans 15 amino acids. CDR1 and CDR2 (germline): SGHTA, FQGNSA. The V end was cut by 7 bases, the J end by 1 base, with 15 bases between. The DNA of the CDR3 is TGTGCCAGCACCTCTCCAGGGGGGGGCACAGATACGCAGTATTTT. Protein: CASTSPGGGTDTQYF. The full variable domain, in which reference TRBV7-2 and TRBJ2-3 provide the parts outside the CDR3, is GAGVSQSPSNKVTEKGKDVELRCDPISGHTALYWYRQSLGQGLEFLIYFQGNSAPDKSGLPSDRFSAERTGGSVSTLTIQRTQQEDSAVYLCASTSPGGGTDTQYFGPGTRLTVL.

In its sample, this clone was seen once. The chain couples TRBV11-2 to TRBJ2-4; D is undetermined. Trimming shortened V by 5 bases and J by 0 bases, and 20 bases separated the two germline ends. This CDR3 has 18 amino acids. Germline V CDR1 and CDR2: SGHAT, FQNNGV. The CDR3 loop is CASSRFRTPSSAKNIQYF. In DNA, the CDR3 is TGTGCCAGCAGCCGATTTCGGACCCCCTCCTCAGCCAAAAACATTCAGTACTTC.

This chain connects TRBV6-5 to TRBJ1-3; D gene unclear. The CDR3 has 15 residues. V dropped 2 bases and J dropped 2 bases, with 10 bases sitting between them. Germline CDR1 MNHEY, CDR2 SVGAGI. The CDR3, as DNA: TGTGCCAGCAGTTACGGTGTCGATGCTGGAAACACCATATATTTT. It encodes CASSYGVDAGNTIYF.

The CDR3 DNA sequence: TGTGCCAGCAGTTACCCGGGGGCGGAAGGCTACACCTTC. Protein product: CASSYPGAEGYTF. The J gene is TRBJ1-2, the V gene TRBV6-5; tentative D call: TRBD1 (6 bases). The V end lost 2 bases, the J end lost 8 bases, and 12 bases lay between the germline ends. There are 13 residues in the CDR3. Germline lookup yields CDR1 MNHEY and CDR2 SVGAGI.

The chain has TRBV18 and TRBJ2-7, with no clear D. The CDR3 has 14 residues. V dropped 0 bases and J dropped 0 bases, with 6 bases sitting between them. Germline CDR1 is KGHSH and CDR2 is LQKENI. CDR3 nucleotide sequence: TGTGCCAGCTCACCACCGTCCACCTCCTACGAGCAGTACTTC. This sequence encodes CASSPPSTSYEQYF.

The chain recombines TRBV5-1 with TRBJ1-1, with D perhaps TRBD1 (6 bases). Germline-derived CDR1 and CDR2 are SGHRS and YFSETQ. V shed 4 bases and J shed 2 bases, with 21 bases lying between them. CDR3 size: 17 residues. In nucleotides, the CDR3 is TGCGCCAGCAGCCCCCTGGGGGGGCCGAGGGGAAACACTGAAGCTTTCTTT. Protein: CASSPLGGPRGNTEAFF.

The gene calls are TRBV27 and TRBJ2-1, with D possibly TRBD1 on 6 matching bases. CDR3 length equals 17 residues. Germline assignment: CDR1 MNHEY and CDR2 SMNVEV (reference sequence). V was clipped by 4 bases and J by 2 bases, with 18 bases between them. As DNA, the CDR3 is TGTGCCAGCAGTTCCGAACCGGACAGCCGGCCCTACAATGAGCAGTTCTTC. It yields the protein CASSSEPDSRPYNEQFF.

This chain links TRBV5-6 with TRBJ1-6, with D tentatively TRBD1 (5 bases). CDR3 size: 15 residues. In germline, CDR1 is SGHDT, CDR2 YYEEEE. With 1 base removed from V and 7 bases from J, the gap between germline ends came to 12 bases. CDR3 in DNA: TGTGCCAGCAGCTTGCGGCCAGGGCGGAATTCACCCCTCCACTTT. It codes for CASSLRPGRNSPLHF.

The sample holds one count of this clone. The V and J genes are TRBV29-1 and TRBJ1-2; D is ambiguous. V shed 2 bases and J shed 1 base, with 5 bases lying between them. The CDR3 spans 12 residues. In germline, CDR1 is SQVTM, CDR2 ANQGSEA. CDR3 sequence: CSVETDNYGYTF. The CDR3 nucleotides read TGCAGCGTTGAAACAGATAACTATGGCTACACCTTC.

This chain links TRBV7-2 with TRBJ2-1; weak D call: TRBD1 (6 bases). V was trimmed by 4 bases and J by 0 bases, leaving 13 bases between them. The CDR3 has 16 residues. Germline V gives CDR1 SGHTA, CDR2 FQGNSA. As DNA, the CDR3 is TGTGCCAGCAGCTCGTTGGGGGCCCGCTCCTACAATGAGCAGTTCTTC. Protein product: CASSSLGARSYNEQFF. Looking up the rest from reference TRBV7-2 and TRBJ2-1 gives the full variable domain: GAGVSQSPSNKVTEKGKDVELRCDPISGHTALYWYRQSLGQGLEFLIYFQGNSAPDKSGLPSDRFSAERTGGSVSTLTIQRTQQEDSAVYLCASSSLGARSYNEQFFGPGTRLTVL.

The chain combines TRBV5-4 with TRBJ2-7, with 8 bases fitting TRBD2. The CDR3 is 15 residues long. V shed 4 bases and J 2 bases; nucleotides not matched to a gene: 8. Germline assignment: CDR1 SGHNT and CDR2 YYREEE (reference sequence). CDR3 coding DNA: TGTGCCAGCAGCGCCGGGGGGGGCTCTACCTACGAGCAGTACTTC. Amino acids: CASSAGGGSTYEQYF.

The chain is built from TRBV19 and TRBJ2-3, with TRBD2 matching over 8 bases. This CDR3 region has 16 residues. Germline assignment: CDR1 LNHDA and CDR2 SQIVND (reference sequence). The trim removed 0 bases at V and 1 base at J, leaving 3 bases unmatched. This CDR3 is CASSIEGRGGTDTQYF. CDR3 coding DNA: TGTGCCAGTAGTATAGAGGGGCGGGGGGGCACAGATACGCAGTATTTT. The full variable domain, in which reference TRBV19 and TRBJ2-3 provide the parts outside the CDR3, is DGGITQSPKYLFRKEGQNVTLSCEQNLNHDAMYWYRQDPGQGLRLIYYSQIVNDFQKGDIAEGYSVSREKKESFPLTVTSAQKNPTAFYLCASSIEGRGGTDTQYFGPGTRLTVL.

The rearrangement links TRBV18 to TRBJ2-1; no reliable D call. The germline V gene has CDR1 KGHSH and CDR2 LQKENI. Between the trimmed V and J ends, which lost 0 bases and 4 bases, there was a span of 10 bases. This CDR3 is 15 amino acids long. CDR3 in amino acids: CASSPPGLVYNEQFF. DNA of the CDR3: TGTGCCAGCTCACCACCTGGGTTGGTTTACAATGAGCAGTTCTTC.

DNA for the CDR3: TGTGCCAGCAGCCGCGGGGCGAGCACAGATACGCAGTATTTT. It encodes CASSRGASTDTQYF. The rearrangement links TRBV7-9 to TRBJ2-3; weak D call: TRBD2 (6 bases). Deletions cut 5 bases from V and 0 bases from J, with 9 bases between. The CDR3 is 14 residues long. Looked up from germline, CDR1 is SEHNR and CDR2 is FQNEAQ (reference sequence).

The chain is built from TRBV7-2 and TRBJ1-4, with TRBD1 identical over 10 bases. J was trimmed by 8 bases and V by 3 bases; bases with no gene match: 3. Germline values: CDR1 SGHTA, CDR2 FQGNSA. The CDR3 runs to 14 residues. CDR3 in amino acids: CASSFGTGEEKLFF. The CDR3 nucleotides are TGTGCCAGCAGCTTCGGGACAGGGGAGGAAAAACTGTTTTTT.

The J gene is TRBJ2-2, the V gene TRBV5-4; D is uncertain. The V gene's germline CDR1 is SGHNT and CDR2 YYREEE (reference sequence). V shed 0 bases and J shed 6 bases, with 3 bases lying between them. The CDR3 length is 12 residues. The CDR3 here is CASSLVAGELFF. The CDR3 DNA follows: TGTGCCAGCAGCTTGGTGGCCGGGGAGCTGTTTTTT.

The rearrangement joins TRBV7-9 to TRBJ1-3; D remains ambiguous. Germline V gene sequence: CDR1 SEHNR, CDR2 FQNEAQ (reference sequence). With 6 bases removed from V and 0 bases from J, the gap between germline ends came to 9 bases. The CDR3 contains 14 residues. The CDR3 DNA follows: TGTGCCAGCAGTAAGACCATCTCTGGAAACACCATATATTTT. Its protein is CASSKTISGNTIYF. The whole variable domain, remainder taken from reference TRBV7-9 and TRBJ1-3, is DTGVSQNPRHKITKRGQNVTFRCDPISEHNRLYWYRQTLGQGPEFLTYFQNEAQLEKSRLLSDRFSAERPKGSFSTLEIQRTEQGDSAMYLCASSKTISGNTIYFGEGSWLTVV.

In this sample, this clone turned up once. The DNA for the CDR3 is TGTGCCAGCAGTTTATTGGGGGTGGTAGGTCAGCCCCAGCATTTT. Translation gives CASSLLGVVGQPQHF. The rearrangement links TRBV28 to TRBJ1-5; TRBD1 is a possible D gene (5 bases). The V end was cut by 1 base, the J end by 6 bases, with 13 bases between. The germline CDR1 and CDR2 sequences are MDHEN and SYDVKM. The CDR3 spans 15 residues.

The V and J genes are TRBV5-1 and TRBJ1-2; TRBD1 agrees at 8 bases. This CDR3 is 12 amino acids long. CDR1 and CDR2 from the germline V gene are SGHRS and YFSETQ. V lost 3 bases, J lost 6 bases, and 1 base stayed unmatched. CDR3 loop: CASSSGQDGYTF. The CDR3 region has the DNA TGCGCCAGCAGCTCGGGACAGGATGGCTACACCTTC.